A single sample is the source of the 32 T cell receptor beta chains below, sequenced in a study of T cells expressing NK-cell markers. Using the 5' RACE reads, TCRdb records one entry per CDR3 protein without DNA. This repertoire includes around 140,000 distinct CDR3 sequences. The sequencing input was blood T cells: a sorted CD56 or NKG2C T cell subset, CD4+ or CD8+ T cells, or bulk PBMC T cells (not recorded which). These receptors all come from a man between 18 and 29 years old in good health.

The CDR3: CASSSVVGGYNEQFF. The genes are TRBV6-5 and TRBJ2-1; lacking DNA, the TRBD2 call made by TCRdb goes unchecked. CDR1 and CDR2 from the germline V gene are MNHEY and SVGAGI. The CDR3 sequence is 15 residues long.

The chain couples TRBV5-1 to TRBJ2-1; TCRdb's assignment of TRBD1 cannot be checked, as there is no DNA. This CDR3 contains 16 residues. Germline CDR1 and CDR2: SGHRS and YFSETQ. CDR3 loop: CASSPLVGSSYNEQFF.

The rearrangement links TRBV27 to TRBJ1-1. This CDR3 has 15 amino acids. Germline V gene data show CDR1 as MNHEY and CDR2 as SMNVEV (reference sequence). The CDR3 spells CASSLSTSTHTEAFF.

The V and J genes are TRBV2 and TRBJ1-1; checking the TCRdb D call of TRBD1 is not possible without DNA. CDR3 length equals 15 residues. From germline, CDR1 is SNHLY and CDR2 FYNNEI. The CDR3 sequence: CASSEWAGGDTEAFF.

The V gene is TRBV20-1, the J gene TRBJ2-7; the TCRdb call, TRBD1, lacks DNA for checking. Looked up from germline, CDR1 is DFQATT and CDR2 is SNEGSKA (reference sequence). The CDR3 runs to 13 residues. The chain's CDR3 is CSGPGQGPYEQYF.

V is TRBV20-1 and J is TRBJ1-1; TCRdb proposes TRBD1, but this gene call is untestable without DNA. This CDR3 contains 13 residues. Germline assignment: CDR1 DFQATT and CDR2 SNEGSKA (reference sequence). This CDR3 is CSARGGLGHEAFF.

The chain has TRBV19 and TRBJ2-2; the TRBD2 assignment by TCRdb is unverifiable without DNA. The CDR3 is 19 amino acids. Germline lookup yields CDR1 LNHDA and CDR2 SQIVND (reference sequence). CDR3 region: CASSTTTSGRAEITGELFF.

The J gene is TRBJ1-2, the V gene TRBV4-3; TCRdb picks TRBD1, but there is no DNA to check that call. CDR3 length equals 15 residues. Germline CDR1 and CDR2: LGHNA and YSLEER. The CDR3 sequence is CASSQGGGAGYGYTF.

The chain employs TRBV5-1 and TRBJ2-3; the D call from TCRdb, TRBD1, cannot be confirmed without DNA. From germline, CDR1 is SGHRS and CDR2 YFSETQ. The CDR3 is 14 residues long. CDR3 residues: CASSFYRASDTQYF.

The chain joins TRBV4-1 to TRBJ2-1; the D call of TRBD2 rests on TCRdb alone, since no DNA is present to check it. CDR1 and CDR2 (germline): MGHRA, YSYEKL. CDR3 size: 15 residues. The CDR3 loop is CASSLGLAGSNEQFF.

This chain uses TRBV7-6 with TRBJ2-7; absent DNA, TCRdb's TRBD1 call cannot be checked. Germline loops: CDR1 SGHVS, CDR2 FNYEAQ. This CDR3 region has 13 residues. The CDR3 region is CASSFGGPYEQYF.

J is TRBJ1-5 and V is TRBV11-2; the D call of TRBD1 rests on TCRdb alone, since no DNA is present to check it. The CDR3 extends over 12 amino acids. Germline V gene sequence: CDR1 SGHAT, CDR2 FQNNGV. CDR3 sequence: CASSSDRRTQHF.

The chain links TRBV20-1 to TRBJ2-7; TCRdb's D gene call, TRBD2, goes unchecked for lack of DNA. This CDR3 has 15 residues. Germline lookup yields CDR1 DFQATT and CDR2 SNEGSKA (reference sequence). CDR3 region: CSAPTPGTSSYEQYF.

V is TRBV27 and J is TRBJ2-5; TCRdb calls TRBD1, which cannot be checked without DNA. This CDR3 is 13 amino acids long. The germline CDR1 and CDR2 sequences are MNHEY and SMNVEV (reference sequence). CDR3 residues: CASRPPGEETQYF.

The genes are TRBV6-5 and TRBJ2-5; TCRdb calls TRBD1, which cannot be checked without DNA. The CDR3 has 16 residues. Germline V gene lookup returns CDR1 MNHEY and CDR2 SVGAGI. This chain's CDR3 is CASSYEVGIGEETQYF.

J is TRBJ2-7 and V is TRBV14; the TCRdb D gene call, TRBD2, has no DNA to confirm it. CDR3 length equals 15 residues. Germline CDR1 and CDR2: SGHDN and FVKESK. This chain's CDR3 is CASSQLEGTSYEQYF.

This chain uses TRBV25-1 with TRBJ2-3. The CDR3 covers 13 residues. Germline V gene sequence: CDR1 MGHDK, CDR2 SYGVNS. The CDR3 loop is CASSVVGPDTQYF.

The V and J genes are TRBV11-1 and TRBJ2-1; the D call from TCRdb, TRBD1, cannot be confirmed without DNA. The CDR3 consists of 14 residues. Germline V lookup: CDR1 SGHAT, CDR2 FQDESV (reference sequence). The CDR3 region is CASSLARGINEQFF.

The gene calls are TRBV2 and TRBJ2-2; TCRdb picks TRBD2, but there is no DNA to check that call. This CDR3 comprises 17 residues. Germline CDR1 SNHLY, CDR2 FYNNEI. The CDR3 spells CASSEGFELAGGRELFF. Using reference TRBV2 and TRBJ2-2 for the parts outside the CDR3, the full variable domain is EPEVTQTPSHQVTQMGQEVILRCVPISNHLYFYWYRQILGQKVEFLVSFYNNEISEKSEIFDDQFSVERPDGSNFTLKIRSTKLEDSAMYFCASSEGFELAGGRELFFGEGSRLTVL.

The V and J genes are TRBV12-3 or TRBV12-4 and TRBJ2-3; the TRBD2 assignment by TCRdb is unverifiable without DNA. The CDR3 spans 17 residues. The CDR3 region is CASSLVTSFTSTDTQYF.

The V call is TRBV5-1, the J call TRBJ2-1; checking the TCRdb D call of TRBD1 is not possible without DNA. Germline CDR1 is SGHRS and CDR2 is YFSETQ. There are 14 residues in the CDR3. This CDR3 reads CASSFGQGDNEQFF.

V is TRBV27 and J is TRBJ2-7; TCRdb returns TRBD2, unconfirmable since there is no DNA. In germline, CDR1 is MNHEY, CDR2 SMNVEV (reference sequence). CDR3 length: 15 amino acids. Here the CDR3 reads CASSLSRTSGTEQYF.

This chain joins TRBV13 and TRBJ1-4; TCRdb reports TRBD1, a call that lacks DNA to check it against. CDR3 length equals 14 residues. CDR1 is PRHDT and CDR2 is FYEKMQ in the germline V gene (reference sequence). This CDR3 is CASSFRDRDEKLFF. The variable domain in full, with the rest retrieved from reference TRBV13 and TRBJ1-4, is AAGVIQSPRHLIKEKRETATLKCYPIPRHDTVYWYQQGPGQDPQFLISFYEKMQSDKGSIPDRFSAQQFSDYHSELNMSSLELGDSALYFCASSFRDRDEKLFFGSGTQLSVL.

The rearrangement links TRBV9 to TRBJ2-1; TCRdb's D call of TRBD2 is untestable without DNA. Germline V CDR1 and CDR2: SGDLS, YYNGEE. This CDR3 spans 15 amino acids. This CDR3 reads CASSAPSGSYNEQFF. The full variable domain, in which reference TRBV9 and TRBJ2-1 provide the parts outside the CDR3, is DSGVTQTPKHLITATGQRVTLRCSPRSGDLSVYWYQQSLDQGLQFLIQYYNGEERAKGNILERFSAQQFPDLHSELNLSSLELGDSALYFCASSAPSGSYNEQFFGPGTRLTVL.

The CDR3 here is CASSLGYSAGPPREQFF. The chain joins TRBV11-2 to TRBJ2-1; the TCRdb call, TRBD2, lacks DNA for checking. The CDR3 contains 17 residues. Germline CDR1 reads SGHAT; CDR2 reads FQNNGV.

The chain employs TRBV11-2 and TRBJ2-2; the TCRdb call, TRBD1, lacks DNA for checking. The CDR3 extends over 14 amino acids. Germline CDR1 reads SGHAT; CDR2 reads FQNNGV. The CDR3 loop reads CASSLGQLRRELFF.

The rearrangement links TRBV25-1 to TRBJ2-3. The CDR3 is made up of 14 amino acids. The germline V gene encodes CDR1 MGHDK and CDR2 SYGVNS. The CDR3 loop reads CASSERARTDTQYF.

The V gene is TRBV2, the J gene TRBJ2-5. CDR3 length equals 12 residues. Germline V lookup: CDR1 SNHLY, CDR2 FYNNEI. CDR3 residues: CASSSPEETQYF.

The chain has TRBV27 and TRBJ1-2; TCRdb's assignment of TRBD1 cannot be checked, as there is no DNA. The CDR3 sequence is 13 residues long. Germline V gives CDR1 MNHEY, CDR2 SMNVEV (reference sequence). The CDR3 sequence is CASRTARTYGYTF.

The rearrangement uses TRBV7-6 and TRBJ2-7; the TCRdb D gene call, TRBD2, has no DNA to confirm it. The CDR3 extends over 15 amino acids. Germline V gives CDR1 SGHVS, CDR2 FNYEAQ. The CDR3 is CASSGNGSDSYEQYF.

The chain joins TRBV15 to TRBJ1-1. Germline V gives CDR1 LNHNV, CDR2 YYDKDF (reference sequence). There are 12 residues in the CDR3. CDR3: CATRNTHTEAFF.

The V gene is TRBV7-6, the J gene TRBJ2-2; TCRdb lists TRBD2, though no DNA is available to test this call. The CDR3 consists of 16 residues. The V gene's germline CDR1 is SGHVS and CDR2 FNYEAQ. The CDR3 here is CASSARASGSGGELFF.